The clone carrying this T cell receptor (beta chain) was detected ten times or more. Its antigen is as yet unknown. An end of the junction differs from the germline gene, which may be a read error. The data derive from a study of human T cells and chemical hapten exposure. Study-level background: Per-sample TCR yield variability stemmed mainly from small pooled library volume differences.

Time point described: pre-sensitization, week 0. Noted treatment: therapeutic diphenylcyclopropenone sensitization with weekly scalp DPC. One entry per CDR3 protein results from TCRdb running MiXCR on the RACE reads. The sample consists of some 250,000 distinct CDR3 sequences, roughly 7.7% of them appearing once. General study points: The study found that DPC sensitization did not change TCRs above 1 in 1000 frequency.

Germline V gives CDR1 SGHRS, CDR2 YFSETQ. The CDR3 extends over 13 amino acids. The rearrangement uses TRBV5-1 and TRBJ1-5, with 9 nucleotides matching TRBD1. This sequence was found in a man between 18 and 35 years old with alopecia areata. Some clones in this sample may be carry-over from other donors' samples. Sample: whole blood, taken in connection with sensitization to the hapten diphenylcyclopropenone (DPC). CDR3 nucleotide sequence: TGTGCCAGCAGCCGGGACAGGGATCAGCCCCAGCATTTT. It codes for CASSRDRDQPQHF. The full variable domain, completed using reference TRBV5-1 and TRBJ1-5, is KAGVTQTPRYLIKTRGQQVTLSCSPISGHRSVSWYQQTPGQGLQFLFEYFSETQRNKGNFPGRFSGRQFSNSRSEMNVSTLELGDSALYLCASSRDRDQPQHFGDGTRLSIL.